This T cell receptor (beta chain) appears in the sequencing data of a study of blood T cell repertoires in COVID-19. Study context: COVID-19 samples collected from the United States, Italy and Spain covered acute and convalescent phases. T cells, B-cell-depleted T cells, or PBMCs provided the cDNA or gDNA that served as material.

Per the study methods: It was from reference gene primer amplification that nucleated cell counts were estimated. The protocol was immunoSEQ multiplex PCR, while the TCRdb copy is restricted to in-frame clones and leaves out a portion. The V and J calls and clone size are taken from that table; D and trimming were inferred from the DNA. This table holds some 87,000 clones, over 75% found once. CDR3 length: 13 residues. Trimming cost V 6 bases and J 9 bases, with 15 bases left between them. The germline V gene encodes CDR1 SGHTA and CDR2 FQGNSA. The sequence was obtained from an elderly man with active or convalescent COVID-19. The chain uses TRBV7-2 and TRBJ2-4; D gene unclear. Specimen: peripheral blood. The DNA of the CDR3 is TGTGCCAGCAGTCCGGTTGCTACCGGCATTCAGTACTTC. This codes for CASSPVATGIQYF.